These 10 T cell receptor beta chains share one sample of origin, sequenced in a study of monozygotic twins with inflammatory bowel disease. With the 5' RACE reads reprocessed, TCRdb shows one record per CDR3 protein and no DNA. The listing records roughly 320,000 distinct CDR3 sequences. What was sequenced was blood. The receptors originated from a human donor with ulcerative colitis or Crohn's disease, or a healthy co-twin of an affected twin (not recorded which).

The chain couples TRBV19 to TRBJ2-7; TCRdb selects TRBD1, and the lack of DNA leaves this call unchecked. The germline V gene encodes CDR1 LNHDA and CDR2 SQIVND (reference sequence). This CDR3 spans 11 amino acids. CDR3 loop: CASSNRGEQYF.

The V call is TRBV10-3, the J call TRBJ2-5; TCRdb proposes TRBD2, but this gene call is untestable without DNA. CDR3 length: 15 amino acids. Germline loops: CDR1 ENHRY, CDR2 SYGVKD. CDR3 sequence: CAISGWTSGAETQYF.

CDR3 sequence: CAARGGTEAFF. This rearrangement joins TRBV10-3 to TRBJ1-1; with no DNA, the TCRdb D assignment of TRBD1 cannot be verified. CDR1 ENHRY and CDR2 SYGVKD come from the germline V gene. The CDR3 runs 11 residues.

The chain joins TRBV18 to TRBJ2-5; TCRdb selects TRBD1, and the lack of DNA leaves this call unchecked. The CDR3 spans 14 residues. Germline lookup yields CDR1 KGHSH and CDR2 LQKENI. CDR3 sequence: CASSPATGEETQYF. The full variable domain, in which reference TRBV18 and TRBJ2-5 provide the parts outside the CDR3, is NAGVMQNPRHLVRRRGQEARLRCSPMKGHSHVYWYRQLPEEGLKFMVYLQKENIIDESGMPKERFSAEFPKEGPSILRIQQVVRGDSAAYFCASSPATGEETQYFGPGTRLLVL.

V is TRBV9 and J is TRBJ2-3; the TRBD1 assignment by TCRdb is unverifiable without DNA. The CDR3 has 15 amino acids. Germline lookup yields CDR1 SGDLS and CDR2 YYNGEE. The CDR3 protein is CASSGSTGLYDTQYF.

The chain links TRBV5-6 to TRBJ1-4; TCRdb names TRBD1, which stays unverified in the absence of DNA. The CDR3 consists of 16 residues. Germline V gives CDR1 SGHDT, CDR2 YYEEEE. CDR3: CASRTRTYWGNEKLFF.

This rearrangement joins TRBV4-2 to TRBJ2-5; TCRdb's assignment of TRBD2 cannot be checked, as there is no DNA. CDR3 length: 16 residues. Germline CDR1 reads LGHNA; CDR2 reads YNFKEQ. The CDR3 sequence is CASSQGAAGVIATQYF.

The chain uses TRBV15 and TRBJ1-6; TCRdb outputs TRBD1, but without DNA this stays unchecked. The CDR3 extends over 18 amino acids. Germline V gene sequence: CDR1 LNHNV, CDR2 YYDKDF (reference sequence). CDR3 protein: CATSRDLKGTGFNSPLHF.

The chain is built from TRBV6-5 and TRBJ1-2; TCRdb lists TRBD1, though no DNA is available to test this call. Germline loops: CDR1 MNHEY, CDR2 SVGAGI. This CDR3 comprises 18 residues. This CDR3 reads CASSTPLVRDRVNYGYTF.

The chain combines TRBV28 with TRBJ2-3. This CDR3 spans 15 amino acids. Per germline, CDR1 MDHEN and CDR2 SYDVKM. The CDR3 loop reads CASTKSALRTDTQYF. Using reference TRBV28 and TRBJ2-3 for the parts outside the CDR3, the full variable domain is DVKVTQSSRYLVKRTGEKVFLECVQDMDHENMFWYRQDPGLGLRLIYFSYDVKMKEKGDIPEGYSVSREKKERFSLILESASTNQTSMYLCASTKSALRTDTQYFGPGTRLTVL.